The 31 T cell receptor beta chains below all came from one sample that was sequenced in a study of T cells after yellow fever vaccination. One entry per CDR3 protein, called by TCRdb with MiXCR from the 5' RACE reads. The sample lists some 390,000 distinct CDR3 sequences, roughly 6.2% occurring once. The sequencing used PBMCs, collected 5 days after the yellow fever booster vaccination. Receptor source: a young man who received the YFV17D yellow fever vaccine.

Only a few counts were recorded for this clonotype. This chain joins TRBV25-1 and TRBJ1-5; weak D call: TRBD1 (6 bases). V lost 5 bases and J 5 bases, leaving 16 bases between the germline ends. Germline V gives CDR1 MGHDK, CDR2 SYGVNS. The CDR3 consists of 15 residues. The CDR3 DNA reads TGTGCCAGCAGTCCCGGGGGCTCCCTCTATCAGCCCCAGCATTTT. It translates to CASSPGGSLYQPQHF.

This clonotype was counted ten times or more. The chain combines TRBV6-2 or TRBV6-3 with TRBJ2-7; D perhaps matches TRBD2 (6 bases). V was pared by 6 bases and J by 3 bases, with 9 bases between. This CDR3 has 12 amino acids. Germline lookup yields CDR1 MNHEY and CDR2 SVGEGT. As DNA, the CDR3 is TGTGCCAGCAGGACTAGTCTCTACGAGCAGTACTTC. It codes for CASRTSLYEQYF.

The chain couples TRBV10-3 to TRBJ2-7; 10 bases agree with TRBD1. The V gene's germline CDR1 is ENHRY and CDR2 SYGVKD. The V and J ends lost 6 bases and 2 bases, in that order; junction bases with no gene match: 4. This CDR3 comprises 14 residues. Written as DNA, the CDR3 is TGTGCCATCAGGACAGGGGGCTTGGCCTACGAGCAGTACTTC. Translating it yields CAIRTGGLAYEQYF.

Ten or more counts support this clonotype. The V gene is TRBV7-3, the J gene TRBJ2-1; 11 bases align to TRBD2. CDR1 is SGHTA and CDR2 is FQGTGA in the germline V gene. There are 14 residues in the CDR3. V lost 6 bases to trimming and J lost 5 bases; unmatched junction nucleotides: 3. The CDR3 loop is CASRGLAANNEQFF. In nucleotides, the CDR3 is TGTGCCAGCAGGGGACTAGCGGCCAACAATGAGCAGTTCTTC.

This clonotype was seen more than once but under ten times. As DNA, the CDR3 is TGTGCCAGCAGCGTAGAAGGGGCTAGCGCGATTACGCAGTATTTT. It is translated as CASSVEGASAITQYF. V is TRBV9 and J is TRBJ2-3, with D perhaps TRBD2 (6 bases). Trimming removed 0 bases at V and 8 bases at J, with 16 bases between. The germline CDR1 and CDR2 sequences are SGDLS and YYNGEE. The CDR3 length is 15 residues.

This clonotype was seen more than once but under ten times. This chain links TRBV9 with TRBJ2-2, with D possibly being TRBD2 (6 bases). Trimming took 4 bases from V and 4 from J, leaving 17 bases between them. The CDR3 is made up of 16 amino acids. Germline CDR1 SGDLS, CDR2 YYNGEE. This chain's CDR3 is CASSPTSPMATGELFF. The CDR3 DNA reads TGTGCCAGCAGCCCTACTAGCCCCATGGCCACCGGGGAGCTGTTTTTT.

The chain links TRBV5-8 to TRBJ2-2; D uncertain. Per germline, CDR1 SGHTS and CDR2 YDEGEE. Trimming pared 1 base from V and 8 bases from J, leaving 15 bases between. CDR3 size: 15 residues. The CDR3 region has the DNA TGTGCCAGCAGCTTGACGATTGCCGGACCGGGGGAGCTGTTTTTT. This codes for CASSLTIAGPGELFF.

This clonotype was seen at least ten times. The rearrangement links TRBV29-1 to TRBJ2-5, with D tentatively TRBD2 (6 bases). V lost 3 bases and J 5 bases, leaving 13 bases between the germline ends. Germline V gives CDR1 SQVTM, CDR2 ANQGSEA. The CDR3 sequence is 13 residues long. CDR3 sequence reads: CSVELNGGETQYF. In DNA, the CDR3 is TGCAGCGTTGAGTTGAACGGAGGGGAGACCCAGTACTTC.

CDR3 sequence (DNA): TGTGCCAGCAGTTTACAGACAGCATTTGAAGCTTTCTTT. It codes for CASSLQTAFEAFF. The genes are TRBV12-3 or TRBV12-4 and TRBJ1-1, with a tentative D call TRBD1 (5 bases). The V end lost 2 bases, the J end lost 7 bases, and 11 bases lay between the germline ends. This CDR3 contains 13 residues.

At least ten counts were recorded for this clonotype. The rearrangement joins TRBV18 to TRBJ2-1, with TRBD2 matching 7 bases. Trimming at V came to 5 bases and at J to 10 bases, leaving 14 bases not matched to a gene. Germline loops: CDR1 KGHSH, CDR2 LQKENI. There are 15 residues in the CDR3. CDR3 residues: CASSSQTPSGTEQFF. CDR3 sequence (DNA): TGTGCCAGCTCATCACAAACCCCGAGCGGGACGGAGCAGTTCTTC.

This clonotype was observed a few times. The chain recombines TRBV20-1 with TRBJ2-7; D not resolved. The CDR3 length is 14 residues. Germline V gene sequence: CDR1 DFQATT, CDR2 SNEGSKA (reference sequence). V lost 3 bases and J 0 bases, leaving 12 bases between the germline ends. CDR3 DNA sequence: TGCAGTGCTAGTAGGCAGGCTCTCTCCTACGAGCAGTACTTC. It specifies CSASRQALSYEQYF.

V is TRBV29-1 and J is TRBJ2-3; 8 bases align to TRBD2. The CDR3 covers 16 residues. Germline V gives CDR1 SQVTM, CDR2 ANQGSEA. The trim removed 5 bases at V and 6 bases at J, leaving 16 bases unmatched. DNA for the CDR3: TGCAGCGTTAAGTGGGCTAGCGGGTCCCTCTGGGATACGCAGTATTTT. This sequence encodes CSVKWASGSLWDTQYF.

On this clonotype itself: One end of the junction varies from germline; a read error may be responsible. The chain employs TRBV20-1 and TRBJ2-7, with TRBD1 as a possible D gene (5 bases). The CDR3 is 9 residues long. Germline CDR1 reads DFQATT; CDR2 reads SNEGSKA (reference sequence). The CDR3 nucleotides read TGCTTCTGGGGCCAGGCGCAGGACTTC. It codes for CFWGQAQDF.

This clonotype showed up just a few times. V usage is TRBV3-1 and J usage is TRBJ1-1; TRBD1 might be the D (5 bases). The CDR3 runs to 15 residues. Germline-derived CDR1 and CDR2 are LGHDT and YNNKEL (reference sequence). Trimming cost V 4 bases and J 4 bases, with 16 bases left between them. This CDR3 reads CASSPTVRATTEAFF. The CDR3 region has the DNA TGTGCCAGCAGCCCCACGGTCAGGGCCACCACTGAAGCTTTCTTT.

This clonotype was seen only a few times. V usage is TRBV20-1 and J usage is TRBJ2-1, with D perhaps TRBD2 (6 bases). This CDR3 has 16 residues. Trimming removed 3 bases from V and 4 bases from J, with 19 bases in between. Germline-derived CDR1 and CDR2 are DFQATT and SNEGSKA (reference sequence). CDR3 sequence reads: CSASQRRRGVYNEQFF. CDR3 DNA: TGCAGTGCTAGCCAGAGGCGGCGCGGGGTTTACAATGAGCAGTTCTTC.

The chain couples TRBV3-1 to TRBJ2-7, with TRBD2 as a possible D gene (5 bases). The CDR3 extends over 14 amino acids. Germline V gives CDR1 LGHDT, CDR2 YNNKEL (reference sequence). V was trimmed by 1 base and J by 2 bases, leaving 9 bases between them. The CDR3 nucleotides are TGTGCCAGCAGCCAAGGCCCGGGAACCTACGAGCAGTACTTC. Protein product: CASSQGPGTYEQYF.

This sequence joins TRBV29-1 and TRBJ1-2; TRBD1 aligns across 7 bases. From germline, CDR1 is SQVTM and CDR2 ANQGSEA. The CDR3 is made up of 14 amino acids. J lost 8 bases, V lost 4 bases, and 13 bases had no gene match. The CDR3 bases are TGCAGCGTTGGAGGGAGAGGGGGCGCGGGAGGCTACACCTTC. It codes for CSVGGRGGAGGYTF.

In its sample, this clonotype was seen a few times. The CDR3 coding sequence is TGCAGCGTTGGACCAAACCACTATGGCTACACCTTC. Protein sequence: CSVGPNHYGYTF. This chain joins TRBV29-1 and TRBJ1-2; no clear D gene. V was cut by 4 bases and J by 3 bases, with 9 bases left in between. This CDR3 contains 12 residues. The germline V gene has CDR1 SQVTM and CDR2 ANQGSEA.

This clonotype was detected many times. The chain recombines TRBV10-3 with TRBJ2-7; TRBD2 aligns across 13 bases. The CDR3 spans 14 residues. CDR1 is ENHRY and CDR2 is SYGVKD in the germline V gene. The V segment lost 4 bases and the J segment 4 bases; nucleotides outside the gene matches: 1. CDR3 sequence reads: CAISGGLAGYEQYF. Here the CDR3 DNA reads TGTGCCATCAGTGGGGGACTAGCGGGATACGAGCAGTACTTC.

The chain employs TRBV27 and TRBJ2-7; D call uncertain. V lost 5 bases, J lost 4 bases, and 15 bases lay in between. The CDR3 has 14 residues. Germline V gene lookup returns CDR1 MNHEY and CDR2 SMNVEV (reference sequence). The CDR3 sequence: CASSPSDPRYEQYF. CDR3 DNA: TGTGCCAGCAGTCCCTCAGATCCCAGGTACGAGCAGTACTTC.

This clonotype has a count of ten or more. The rearrangement links TRBV6-2 or TRBV6-3 to TRBJ2-7, with 10 positions matching TRBD2. The CDR3 contains 17 residues. V trimming: 2 bases; J trimming: 5 bases; junction bases outside the gene matches: 12. Germline V gene sequence: CDR1 MNHEY, CDR2 SVGEGT. CDR3 sequence (DNA): TGTGCCAGCAGTTACGACCAGCGGGAGGGCCCTTACCACGAGCAGTACTTC. It is translated as CASSYDQREGPYHEQYF.

In the case of this clonotype: A read error may be the cause here, since a much bigger clone is one base away. The chain uses TRBV3-1 and TRBJ2-7, with a tentative D call TRBD1 (6 bases). The CDR3 covers 15 residues. The V gene's germline CDR1 is LGHDT and CDR2 YNNKEL (reference sequence). CDR3 sequence reads: CATSPLTGLTYEQYF. CDR3 nucleotide sequence: TGTGCCACCAGCCCCCTTACAGGGTTAACCTACGAGCAGTACTTC.

CDR3 in DNA: TGCAGCGTTGTAGGGGTCCCCTACTCCTACGAGCAGTACTTC. Amino acid sequence: CSVVGVPYSYEQYF. The rearrangement uses TRBV29-1 and TRBJ2-7; D is possibly TRBD1 (5 bases). The CDR3 runs to 14 residues. Looked up from germline, CDR1 is SQVTM and CDR2 is ANQGSEA. V was cut by 4 bases and J by 0 bases, with 13 bases left in between.

The chain recombines TRBV20-1 with TRBJ2-7; D is unresolved. V lost 7 bases and J 0 bases, leaving 13 bases between the germline ends. The CDR3 has 13 amino acids. Germline CDR1 and CDR2: DFQATT and SNEGSKA (reference sequence). The CDR3 DNA reads as TGCAGTGGCTGGTCGGGTAGCTCCTACGAGCAGTACTTC. Encoded protein: CSGWSGSSYEQYF.

This clonotype occurred many times. The chain uses TRBV5-1 and TRBJ2-1; TRBD1 agrees at 7 bases. This CDR3 comprises 13 residues. The V and J ends lost 4 bases and 7 bases, in that order; junction bases with no gene match: 5. Germline V gives CDR1 SGHRS, CDR2 YFSETQ. The chain's CDR3 is CASSIGTANEQFF. In nucleotides, the CDR3 is TGCGCCAGCAGCATAGGGACAGCTAATGAGCAGTTCTTC.

This chain joins TRBV15 and TRBJ1-5; weak D call: TRBD1 (5 bases). This CDR3 spans 16 amino acids. Trimming removed 1 base at V and 5 bases at J, with 15 bases between. CDR1 LNHNV and CDR2 YYDKDF come from the germline V gene (reference sequence). CDR3 residues: CATSRGFMGPHQPQHF. For the CDR3, the DNA is TGTGCCACCAGCAGAGGCTTTATGGGACCTCATCAGCCCCAGCATTTT.

This clonotype was picked up a small number of times. The chain recombines TRBV19 with TRBJ1-5; TRBD1 agrees at 7 bases. Germline V lookup: CDR1 LNHDA, CDR2 SQIVND (reference sequence). The J segment lost 7 bases and the V segment lost 10 bases, leaving 16 bases of the junction unmatched. The length of the CDR3 is 15 residues. The CDR3 nucleotides read TGTGCCACCCAGGGACAGCAGCTCGAGGGCCAGCCCCAGCATTTT. Translated: CATQGQQLEGQPQHF.

This clonotype was recorded at least ten times. This chain links TRBV15 with TRBJ1-4; 7 nucleotides agree with TRBD1. Germline V lookup: CDR1 LNHNV, CDR2 YYDKDF (reference sequence). This CDR3 has 16 amino acids. J was trimmed by 8 bases and V by 4 bases; bases with no gene match: 13. CDR3 sequence reads: CATSKGARWPPEKLFF. The DNA of the CDR3 is TGTGCCACCAGCAAGGGGGCGCGCTGGCCCCCCGAAAAACTGTTTTTT.

This clonotype was counted ten times or more. The chain joins TRBV20-1 to TRBJ2-1; D might be TRBD1 (5 bases). The V end was cut by 6 bases, the J end by 8 bases, with 17 bases between. Germline V gene lookup returns CDR1 DFQATT and CDR2 SNEGSKA (reference sequence). CDR3 length equals 13 residues. The CDR3 loop reads CSARESGHDEQFF. CDR3 DNA sequence: TGCAGTGCCAGGGAATCAGGTCACGATGAGCAGTTCTTC.

This clonotype has ten or more counts. The chain combines TRBV27 with TRBJ2-1, with 7 bases that match TRBD2. Germline V gene sequence: CDR1 MNHEY, CDR2 SMNVEV (reference sequence). V trimming: 1 base; J trimming: 10 bases; junction bases outside the gene matches: 16. This CDR3 contains 17 residues. CDR3 bases: TGTGCCAGCAGTTTATATGGCACTAGCGTGCTAGAATCAGAGCAGTTCTTC. This codes for CASSLYGTSVLESEQFF.

This clonotype was observed a few times. In DNA form, the CDR3 reads TGTGCCAGCAGCTTAAGCGGGGGGGCGAGTAACACCGGGGAGCTGTTTTTT. Translating it yields CASSLSGGASNTGELFF. V usage is TRBV7-6 and J usage is TRBJ2-2; 10 positions match TRBD2. V was pared by 2 bases and J by 2 bases, with 5 bases of the junction left unmatched. The CDR3 has 17 amino acids. The germline V gene encodes CDR1 SGHVS and CDR2 FNYEAQ.